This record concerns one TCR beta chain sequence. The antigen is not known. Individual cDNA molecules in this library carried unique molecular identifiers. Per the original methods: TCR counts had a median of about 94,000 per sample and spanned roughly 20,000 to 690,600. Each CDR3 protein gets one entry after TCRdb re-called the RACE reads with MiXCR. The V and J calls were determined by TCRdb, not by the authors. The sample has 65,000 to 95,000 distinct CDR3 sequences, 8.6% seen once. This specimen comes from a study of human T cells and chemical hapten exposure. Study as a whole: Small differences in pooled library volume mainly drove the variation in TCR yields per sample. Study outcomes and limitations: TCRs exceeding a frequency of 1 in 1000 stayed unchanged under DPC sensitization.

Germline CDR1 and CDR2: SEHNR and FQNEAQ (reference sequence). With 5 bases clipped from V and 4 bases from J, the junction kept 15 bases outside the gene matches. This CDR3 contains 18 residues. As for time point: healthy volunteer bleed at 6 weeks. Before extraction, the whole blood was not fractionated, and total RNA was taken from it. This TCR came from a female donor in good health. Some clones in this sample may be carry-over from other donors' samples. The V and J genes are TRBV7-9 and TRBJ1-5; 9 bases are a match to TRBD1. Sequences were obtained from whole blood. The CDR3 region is CASSRYIGTGKSNQPQHF. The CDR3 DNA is TGTGCCAGCAGCCGTTACATTGGGACAGGGAAAAGTAATCAGCCCCAGCATTTT.